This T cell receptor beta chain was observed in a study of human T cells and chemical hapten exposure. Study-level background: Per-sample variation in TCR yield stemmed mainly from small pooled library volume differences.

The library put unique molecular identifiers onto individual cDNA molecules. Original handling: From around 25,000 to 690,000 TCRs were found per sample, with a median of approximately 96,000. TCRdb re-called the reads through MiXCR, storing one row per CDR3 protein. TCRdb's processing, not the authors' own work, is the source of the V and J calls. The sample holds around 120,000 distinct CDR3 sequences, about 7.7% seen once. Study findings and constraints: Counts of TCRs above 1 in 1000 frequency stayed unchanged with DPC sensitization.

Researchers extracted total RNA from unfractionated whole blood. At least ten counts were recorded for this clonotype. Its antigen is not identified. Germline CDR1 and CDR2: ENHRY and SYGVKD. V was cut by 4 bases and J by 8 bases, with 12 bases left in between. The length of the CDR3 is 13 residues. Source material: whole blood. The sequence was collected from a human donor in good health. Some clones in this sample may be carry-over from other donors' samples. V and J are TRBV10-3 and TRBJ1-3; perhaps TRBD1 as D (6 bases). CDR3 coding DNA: TGTGCCATCAGTGTAGGCAGGGGAGACACCATATATTTT. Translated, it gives CAISVGRGDTIYF.